This TCR beta chain was profiled in a study of cytomegalovirus exposure and HLA in healthy donors. This clone was found once. The V gene lost 0 bases and the J gene lost 2 bases, with 14 bases spanning the gap. Germline values: CDR1 SGHTA, CDR2 FQGNSA. CDR3 length: 16 amino acids. A multiplex PCR was run with 60 Vbeta primers and 13 Jbeta primers. The table came from immunoSEQ multiplex PCR; TCRdb's copy has only in-frame clones and leaves some out. The sample consists of roughly 180,000 clones, just under 80% of them appearing once. The sequence came from a man under 40 in good health and CMV-seronegative. The sample was PBMCs. This chain joins TRBV7-2 and TRBJ2-7; D perhaps matches TRBD1 (5 bases). The CDR3 loop is CASSLAVSRVPYEQYF. DNA of the CDR3: TGTGCCAGCAGCTTAGCTGTCTCCAGGGTACCCTACGAGCAGTACTTC.